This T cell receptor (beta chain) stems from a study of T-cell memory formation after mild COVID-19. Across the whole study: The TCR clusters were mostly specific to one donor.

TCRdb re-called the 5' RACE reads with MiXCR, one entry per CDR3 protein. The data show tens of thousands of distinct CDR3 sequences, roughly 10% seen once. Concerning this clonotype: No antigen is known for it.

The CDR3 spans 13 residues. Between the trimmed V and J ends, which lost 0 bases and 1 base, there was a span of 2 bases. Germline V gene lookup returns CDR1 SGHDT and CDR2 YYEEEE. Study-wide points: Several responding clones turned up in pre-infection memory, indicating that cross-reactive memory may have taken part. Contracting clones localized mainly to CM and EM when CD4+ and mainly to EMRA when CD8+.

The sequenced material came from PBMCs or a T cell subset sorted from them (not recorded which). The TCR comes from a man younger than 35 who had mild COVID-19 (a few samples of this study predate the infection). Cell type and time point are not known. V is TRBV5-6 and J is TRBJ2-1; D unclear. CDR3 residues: CASSLDSYNEQFF. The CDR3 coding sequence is TGTGCCAGCAGCTTGGATTCCTACAATGAGCAGTTCTTC.